The 32 T cell receptor beta chains in this list originate from one sample, sequenced in a study of cytomegalovirus exposure and HLA in healthy donors. The PCR contained 60 Vbeta and 13 Jbeta primers. Assay: immunoSEQ multiplex PCR; the TCRdb copy retains only in-frame clones and omits some. The sample consists of some 170,000 clones, around 78% of them appearing once. The sequenced material came from PBMCs. These receptors all come from a woman in her forties in good health and CMV-seronegative.

For this clone: At one boundary the junction diverges from the germline segment, which might be a read error. The chain employs TRBV10-3 and TRBJ2-3, with 16 bases aligning to TRBD2. The CDR3 totals 15 residues. Germline V CDR1 and CDR2: ENHRY, SYGVKD. DNA for the CDR3: TGTGCCATCAGTGAGTCGGGACTAGCGGGAGGGCCGGGGCTATTT. Translated: CAISESGLAGGPGLF.

The rearrangement uses TRBV9 and TRBJ2-3; TRBD1 matches at 7 bases. J was trimmed by 4 bases and V by 3 bases; bases with no gene match: 2. This CDR3 is built from 13 residues. Germline V gene lookup returns CDR1 SGDLS and CDR2 YYNGEE. The CDR3 DNA reads as TGTGCCAGCAGCGGGACAGGAGCAGATACGCAGTATTTT. Translation gives CASSGTGADTQYF. The full variable domain, its missing parts supplied by reference TRBV9 and TRBJ2-3, is DSGVTQTPKHLITATGQRVTLRCSPRSGDLSVYWYQQSLDQGLQFLIQYYNGEERAKGNILERFSAQQFPDLHSELNLSSLELGDSALYFCASSGTGADTQYFGPGTRLTVL.

V is TRBV2 and J is TRBJ1-1, with D uncertain. V was pared by 5 bases and J by 3 bases, with 10 bases between. Germline V CDR1 and CDR2: SNHLY, FYNNEI. The CDR3 is made up of 13 amino acids. The CDR3 nucleotides read TGTGCCAGCAGTTATATCAGTGACACTGAAGCTTTCTTT. Its translation: CASSYISDTEAFF.

This clone was seen a few times. V gene TRBV15 combines with J gene TRBJ2-5, with 8 bases aligning to TRBD1. From germline, CDR1 is LNHNV and CDR2 YYDKDF (reference sequence). The CDR3 totals 14 residues. V was pared by 3 bases and J by 2 bases, with 2 bases of the junction left unmatched. This CDR3 reads CATSRQGAQETQYF. In DNA, the CDR3 is TGTGCCACCAGCAGGCAGGGGGCGCAAGAGACCCAGTACTTC. The complete variable domain, with remaining parts taken from reference TRBV15 and TRBJ2-5, reads DAMVIQNPRYQVTQFGKPVTLSCSQTLNHNVMYWYQQKSSQAPKLLFHYYDKDFNNEADTPDNFQSRRPNTSFCFLDIRSPGLGDTAMYLCATSRQGAQETQYFGPGTRLLVL.

The chain joins TRBV18 to TRBJ2-7; TRBD1 aligns across 11 bases. V lost 0 bases, J lost 2 bases, and 0 bases stayed unmatched. The CDR3 spans 15 residues. The germline V gene has CDR1 KGHSH and CDR2 LQKENI. In DNA, the CDR3 is TGTGCCAGCTCACCACCGGGACAGGGGGCCTACGAGCAGTACTTC. As protein: CASSPPGQGAYEQYF. Filled out from reference TRBV18 and TRBJ2-7, the complete variable domain reads NAGVMQNPRHLVRRRGQEARLRCSPMKGHSHVYWYRQLPEEGLKFMVYLQKENIIDESGMPKERFSAEFPKEGPSILRIQQVVRGDSAAYFCASSPPGQGAYEQYFGPGTRLTVT.

This sequence joins TRBV2 and TRBJ2-7; 7 nucleotides agree with TRBD2. CDR1 is SNHLY, CDR2 FYNNEI, per germline. The CDR3 contains 14 residues. Trimming cost V 4 bases and J 4 bases; bases outside gene matches: 7. CDR3 sequence: CASSGGSFGYEQYF. For the CDR3, the DNA is TGTGCCAGCAGTGGCGGGAGTTTCGGGTACGAGCAGTACTTC.

This clone was seen a handful of times. The chain employs TRBV7-3 and TRBJ2-1; 10 bases line up with TRBD2. CDR1 is SGHTA and CDR2 is FQGTGA in the germline V gene. V lost 4 bases to trimming and J lost 10 bases; unmatched junction nucleotides: 10. The CDR3 extends over 15 amino acids. The CDR3 region is CASSSLGTSGIEQFF. CDR3 nucleotide sequence: TGTGCCAGCAGCTCCCTAGGTACTAGCGGGATCGAGCAGTTCTTC.

For the CDR3, the DNA is TGTGCCAGCAGCCAGGACCGGGGGGGGCATTACGAGCAGTACTTC. Translation gives CASSQDRGGHYEQYF. The chain links TRBV7-3 to TRBJ2-7; 8 bases align to TRBD2. Unmatched junction bases numbered 10, after V lost 5 bases and J lost 4 bases. The germline V gene encodes CDR1 SGHTA and CDR2 FQGTGA. This CDR3 contains 15 residues.

V is TRBV5-4 and J is TRBJ2-5, with 10 bases fitting TRBD2. Per the germline V gene, CDR1 is SGHNT and CDR2 is YYREEE (reference sequence). Trimming took 0 bases from V and 4 from J; bases not matched to a gene: 9. This CDR3 region has 17 residues. CDR3 sequence reads: CASSLGASGRSGETQYF. CDR3 nucleotides: TGTGCCAGCAGCTTGGGGGCTAGCGGGAGATCGGGAGAGACCCAGTACTTC.

V and J are TRBV5-1 and TRBJ2-1; unclear D gene. The CDR3 consists of 12 residues. Germline loops: CDR1 SGHRS, CDR2 YFSETQ. V was shortened by 3 bases and J by 8 bases, with 9 bases between the two germline ends. CDR3 sequence (DNA): TGCGCCAGCAGCTCTAGAGGCGATGAGCAGTTCTTC. Amino acids: CASSSRGDEQFF. The variable domain in full, completed from reference TRBV5-1 and TRBJ2-1, reads KAGVTQTPRYLIKTRGQQVTLSCSPISGHRSVSWYQQTPGQGLQFLFEYFSETQRNKGNFPGRFSGRQFSNSRSEMNVSTLELGDSALYLCASSSRGDEQFFGPGTRLTVL.

The chain employs TRBV7-9 and TRBJ2-3; tentatively, D is TRBD2 (6 bases). Germline V gene sequence: CDR1 SEHNR, CDR2 FQNEAQ (reference sequence). The V and J ends lost 4 bases and 4 bases respectively, with 21 bases between them. This CDR3 region has 17 residues. CDR3 coding DNA: TGTGCCAGCAGCTCTCGGGCGGGGACTCCACTGGCAGATACGCAGTATTTT. Translating it yields CASSSRAGTPLADTQYF.

This clone was observed a few times. V and J are TRBV2 and TRBJ1-1, with TRBD1 as a possible D gene (6 bases). The V end was cut by 1 base, the J end by 5 bases, with 8 bases between. The germline gives CDR1 SNHLY, CDR2 FYNNEI. This CDR3 comprises 13 residues. CDR3 in amino acids: CASSEEGDTEAFF. For the CDR3, the DNA is TGTGCCAGCAGTGAAGAGGGGGATACTGAAGCTTTCTTT.

This clone was recorded once. The chain employs TRBV28 and TRBJ1-4; D perhaps matches TRBD1 (5 bases). V was trimmed by 6 bases and J by 4 bases, leaving 9 bases between them. The germline V gene encodes CDR1 MDHEN and CDR2 SYDVKM. The CDR3 runs 13 residues. This CDR3 is CASRAGINEKLFF. CDR3 nucleotides: TGTGCCAGCAGAGCAGGGATTAATGAAAAACTGTTTTTT.

The chain recombines TRBV6-1 with TRBJ1-5; no reliable D call. Per germline, CDR1 MNHNS and CDR2 SASEGT. V was pared by 0 bases and J by 3 bases, with 12 bases between. This CDR3 is built from 16 residues. The CDR3 nucleotides read TGTGCCAGCAGTGAAGCGGGAGGGTTTAACAATCAGCCCCAGCATTTT. Amino acid sequence: CASSEAGGFNNQPQHF.

CDR3 protein: CTSSQEVGLVQETQYF. The CDR3 DNA reads as TGCACCAGCAGCCAAGAAGTAGGACTAGTACAAGAGACCCAGTACTTC. The gene calls are TRBV1 and TRBJ2-5; TRBD2, the table's D call, lacks a check against the DNA. TRBV1 constitutes a pseudogene. This CDR3 region has 16 residues.

The chain is built from TRBV7-3 and TRBJ2-5; TRBD2 agrees at 13 bases. Germline V gene sequence: CDR1 SGHTA, CDR2 FQGTGA. The CDR3 spans 14 residues. The V gene end was trimmed by 4 bases and the J gene end by 10 bases; junction bases not matched to a gene: 6. Written as DNA, the CDR3 is TGTGCCAGCAGCTCAGGACTAGCGGGAGCGGACCAGTACTTC. Its protein is CASSSGLAGADQYF.

The rearrangement joins TRBV6-1 to TRBJ2-7; possible D gene TRBD2, 6 bases. The CDR3 contains 14 residues. CDR1 and CDR2 from the germline V gene are MNHNS and SASEGT. V was pared by 1 base and J by 2 bases, with 9 bases between. The chain's CDR3 is CASSEVWRAYEQYF. The DNA for the CDR3 is TGTGCCAGCAGTGAAGTCTGGAGGGCCTACGAGCAGTACTTC.

The CDR3 DNA follows: TGTGCCAGCAGTTTATCGGCCCCTCAGGGTGGGTATGGCTACACCTTC. Translated, it gives CASSLSAPQGGYGYTF. The chain carries TRBV27 and TRBJ1-2; D is perhaps TRBD1 (5 bases). The V and J ends lost 0 bases and 5 bases respectively, with 16 bases between them. The CDR3 is 16 amino acids. Germline CDR1 reads MNHEY; CDR2 reads SMNVEV (reference sequence).

The chain employs TRBV11-2 and TRBJ2-3; weak D call: TRBD2 (6 bases). V was shortened by 3 bases and J by 2 bases, with 9 bases between the two germline ends. The length of the CDR3 is 14 residues. Germline values: CDR1 SGHAT, CDR2 FQNNGV. As DNA, the CDR3 is TGTGCCAGCAGCTTCGGGGGACCCACAGATACGCAGTATTTT. This translates into CASSFGGPTDTQYF.

The chain is built from TRBV6-5 and TRBJ1-4; maybe TRBD1 (6 bases). The V gene's germline CDR1 is MNHEY and CDR2 SVGAGI. The CDR3 is 14 amino acids. Between the trimmed V and J ends, which lost 7 bases and 5 bases, there was a span of 14 bases. This chain's CDR3 is CASNRGGPNEKLFF. The CDR3 nucleotides are TGTGCCAGCAATCGTGGGGGCCCCAATGAAAAACTGTTTTTT.

This clone was detected only a few times. The genes are TRBV6-5 and TRBJ1-1; unclear D gene. The CDR3 is 14 amino acids. Germline V gene sequence: CDR1 MNHEY, CDR2 SVGAGI. Trimming removed 5 bases from V and 4 bases from J, with 14 bases in between. This CDR3 reads CASSQPRVGTEAFF. In DNA form, the CDR3 reads TGTGCCAGCAGTCAACCCCGGGTTGGCACTGAAGCTTTCTTT.

This chain joins TRBV27 and TRBJ2-3, with D maybe TRBD2 (6 bases). Germline CDR1 MNHEY, CDR2 SMNVEV (reference sequence). V lost 10 bases to trimming and J lost 1 base, with 18 bases between them. The CDR3 contains 15 residues. This chain's CDR3 is CATGEISGGTDTQYF. As DNA, the CDR3 is TGTGCCACCGGGGAAATTTCGGGGGGCACAGATACGCAGTATTTT.

The chain carries TRBV7-3 and TRBJ2-3; D is possibly TRBD2 (6 bases). Trimming stripped 5 bases from V and 6 bases from J, with 18 bases between. The CDR3 sequence is 15 residues long. Germline CDR1 SGHTA, CDR2 FQGTGA. CDR3 sequence reads: CASSPDSGEGDTQYF. CDR3 sequence (DNA): TGTGCCAGCAGCCCAGACTCGGGAGAGGGGGATACGCAGTATTTT.

The chain uses TRBV11-2 and TRBJ2-7; tentatively, D is TRBD2 (6 bases). CDR3 size: 12 residues. The germline V and J ends were trimmed by 4 bases and 5 bases, with 9 bases remaining between them. The germline V gene has CDR1 SGHAT and CDR2 FQNNGV. The CDR3 DNA reads as TGTGCCAGCAGCTCCGGGAGCCACGAGCAGTACTTC. Translated: CASSSGSHEQYF.

A few counts support this clone. This chain links TRBV6-5 with TRBJ1-1, with D unresolved. The CDR3 contains 11 residues. The V gene lost 5 bases and the J gene lost 8 bases, with 9 bases spanning the gap. Germline V gene lookup returns CDR1 MNHEY and CDR2 SVGAGI. CDR3 DNA sequence: TGTGCCAGCAGTAGCGCGTTGGAAGCTTTCTTT. Its protein product is CASSSALEAFF.

The chain recombines TRBV19 with TRBJ2-1; 10 bases line up with TRBD2. After removal of 5 bases from V and 3 bases from J, the junction contained 16 bases not matched to a gene. The CDR3 contains 19 residues. Germline CDR1 and CDR2: LNHDA and SQIVND (reference sequence). CDR3 DNA sequence: TGTGCCAGTAGTCACTCTAGCGGGAGTGGGGTAAGGGTCTACAATGAGCAGTTCTTC. It translates to CASSHSSGSGVRVYNEQFF.

The V and J genes are TRBV11-3 and TRBJ2-1; 10 bases agree with TRBD1. Germline loops: CDR1 SGHNT, CDR2 YENEEA. The CDR3 totals 15 residues. V gave up 5 bases and J gave up 1 base; unmatched junction bases: 2. CDR3 amino acids: CASSQGQGSYNEQFF. CDR3 nucleotide sequence: TGTGCCAGCAGCCAGGGACAGGGGTCCTACAATGAGCAGTTCTTC.

The chain couples TRBV6-1 to TRBJ1-1, with D possibly TRBD1 on 6 matching bases. Germline lookup yields CDR1 MNHNS and CDR2 SASEGT. Trimming removed 4 bases at V and 0 bases at J, with 9 bases between. This CDR3 is built from 14 residues. This CDR3 is CASSVGDMNTEAFF. The CDR3 DNA reads TGTGCCAGCAGTGTGGGGGACATGAACACTGAAGCTTTCTTT.

This chain connects TRBV7-6 to TRBJ2-1; TRBD2 might be the D (5 bases). The CDR3 consists of 14 residues. CDR1 SGHVS and CDR2 FNYEAQ come from the germline V gene. The V and J ends lost 2 bases and 4 bases respectively, with 9 bases between them. The CDR3 bases are TGTGCCAGCAGCTTATCTACTAGTTACAATGAGCAGTTCTTC. Translation gives CASSLSTSYNEQFF.

V and J are TRBV6-4 and TRBJ2-1; no firm D call. This CDR3 is built from 14 residues. Trimming removed 4 bases at V and 10 bases at J, with 17 bases between. From germline, CDR1 is MRHNA and CDR2 SNTAGT. CDR3 loop: CASSGTSFIGEQFF. The CDR3 DNA reads as TGTGCCAGCAGTGGTACATCATTCATCGGGGAGCAGTTCTTC.

The CDR3 protein is CASSPRDWKNIQYF. The CDR3 nucleotides read TGTGCCAGTAGTCCGAGGGACTGGAAAAACATTCAGTACTTC. The gene calls are TRBV19 and TRBJ2-4; tentatively, D is TRBD2 (6 bases). Germline CDR1 reads LNHDA; CDR2 reads SQIVND (reference sequence). With 5 bases removed from V and 4 bases from J, the gap between germline ends came to 12 bases. This CDR3 spans 14 amino acids.

The genes are TRBV4-1 and TRBJ1-6; D is possibly TRBD1 (5 bases). The CDR3 length is 16 residues. Germline CDR1 MGHRA, CDR2 YSYEKL. V was trimmed by 1 base and J by 9 bases, leaving 16 bases between them. CDR3 bases: TGCGCCAGCAGCCAAGGGATCGGACATGTCGGTTCACCCCTCCACTTT. Translation: CASSQGIGHVGSPLHF.